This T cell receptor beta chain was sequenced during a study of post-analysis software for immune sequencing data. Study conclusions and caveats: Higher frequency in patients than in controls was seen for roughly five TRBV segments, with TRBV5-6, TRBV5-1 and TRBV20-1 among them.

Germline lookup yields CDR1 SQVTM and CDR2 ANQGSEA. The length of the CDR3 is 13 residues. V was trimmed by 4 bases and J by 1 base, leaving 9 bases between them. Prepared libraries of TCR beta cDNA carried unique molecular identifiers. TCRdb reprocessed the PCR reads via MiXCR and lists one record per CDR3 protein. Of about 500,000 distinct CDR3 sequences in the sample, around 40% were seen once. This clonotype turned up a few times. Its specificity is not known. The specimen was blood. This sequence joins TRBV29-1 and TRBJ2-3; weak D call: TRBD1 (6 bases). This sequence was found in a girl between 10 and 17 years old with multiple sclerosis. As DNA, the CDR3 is TGCAGCGTTGGACCAGGGGGCACAGATACGCAGTATTTT. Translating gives CSVGPGGTDTQYF.